This is a list of T cell receptor beta chains from one sample in a study of regulatory T cells in long-lasting Graves disease. Via MiXCR, TCRdb re-called the multiplex PCR reads, giving one row per CDR3 protein. In the table there are 380,000 or so distinct CDR3 sequences, about a sixth of which are singletons. The same specimen was also included in a second study, on T cells in Graves' hyperthyroidism and ophthalmopathy.

The input for sequencing was peripheral blood mononuclear cells (PBMCs), taken at new diagnosis, from a patient treated with antithyroid drugs. These receptor sequences come from a woman between 18 and 29 years old with Graves disease. Both conserved end residues are part of each CDR3. Each record gives: D gene, V gene, J gene, clone size, CDR3 DNA, CDR3 protein. A D gene is named only where the DNA matches it firmly. Not all rows give a size; the values are once, few, many and, for expanded clones, a class.

.	TRBV11-2	TRBJ2-7	many	TGTGCCAGCAGCTTAGGGCCAGGTTACTCCTACGAGCAGTACTTC	CASSLGPGYSYEQYF
.	TRBV11-1	TRBJ2-1	many	TGTGCCAGCAGCTTAGAGTACGGGGGTGATGAGCAGTTCTTC	CASSLEYGGDEQFF
.	TRBV11-3	TRBJ2-3	many	TGTGCCAGCAGCTTAGGTCTCCACGGGAGCACAGATACGCAGTATTTT	CASSLGLHGSTDTQYF
.	TRBV20-1	TRBJ1-1	many	TGCAGTGCTGACTCGACGGGTGCAAGGGAAGCTTTCTTT	CSADSTGAREAFF
.	TRBV15	TRBJ2-2	once	TGTGCCACCAGCAGATCGCTAGCCCCACACACCGGGGAGCTGTTTTTT	CATSRSLAPHTGELFF
.	TRBV3-1	TRBJ2-2	many	TGTGCCAGCAGCCAGGGACGGCCCGGGGAGCTGTTTTTT	CASSQGRPGELFF
TRBD1	TRBV28	TRBJ2-7	many	TGTGCCGGTCGGGGGACAGGCTCTTTCGAGCAGTACTTC	CAGRGTGSFEQYF
.	TRBV6-1	TRBJ1-6	.	TGTGCCAGCAGTGAACTGTGGGACCCACCCCTCCACTTT	CASSELWDPPLHF
.	TRBV7-7	TRBJ1-5	few	TGTGCTAGCAGTACCGACTTCAATCAGCCCCAGCATTTT	CASSTDFNQPQHF
TRBD2	TRBV20-1	TRBJ2-1	many	TGCAGTGCTACCCCCAGCGGGGGTTTCGACAATGAGCAGTTCTTC	CSATPSGGFDNEQFF
TRBD2	TRBV2	TRBJ2-1	many	TGTGCCAGCAGGAGGGATAGCGGGGGCTCCCTTGGCAATGAGCAGTTCTTC	CASRRDSGGSLGNEQFF
.	TRBV11-2	TRBJ2-7	many	TGTGCCAGCACCCACGACCTTCCCTCTACCTACGAGCAGTACTTC	CASTHDLPSTYEQYF
.	TRBV6-2/TRBV6-3	TRBJ2-7	.	TGTGCCAGCAGTTACTCTAGGGTAACTGTTCACGAGCAGTACTTC	CASSYSRVTVHEQYF
.	TRBV7-8	TRBJ1-1	many	TGTGCCAGCAGCTCGACACCGAAGAACACTGAAGCTTTCTTT	CASSSTPKNTEAFF
.	TRBV27	TRBJ1-5	few	TGTGCCAGCGGATCGACCTTAGATAGCAATCAGCCCCAGCATTTT	CASGSTLDSNQPQHF
TRBD2	TRBV11-2	TRBJ2-1	many	TGTGCCAGCAGCTTAAGCTTGGGGCGGGGGGGAGAGAATGAGCAGTTCTTC	CASSLSLGRGGENEQFF
.	TRBV27	TRBJ2-1	.	TGTGCCAGCAGTTTAGGTGACAACGACAATGAGCAGTTCTTC	CASSLGDNDNEQFF
.	TRBV6-5	TRBJ2-7	few	TGTGCCAGCAGTTACGGACAGACCAACTACGAGCAGTACTTC	CASSYGQTNYEQYF
.	TRBV19	TRBJ2-1	.	TGTGCCAGTAGTGTCTCGACTAGGAACAATGAGCAGTTCTTC	CASSVSTRNNEQFF
.	TRBV25-1	TRBJ2-7	.	TGTGCCAGCAGTGGACCGGGACGGAACTACGAGCAGTACTTC	CASSGPGRNYEQYF
TRBD1	TRBV19	TRBJ2-1	.	TGTGCCAGTAGTAGGGACAGGGGGCAATCCTACAATGAGCAGTTCTTC	CASSRDRGQSYNEQFF
.	TRBV9	TRBJ2-3	.	TGTGCCAGCAGCGTAGAATCCCGGGGGCCTCATACGCAATATTTT	CASSVESRGPHTQYF
.	TRBV18	TRBJ2-2	.	TGTGCCAGCTCACCTGCGAGAAACACCGGGGAGCTGTTTTTT	CASSPARNTGELFF
.	TRBV20-1	TRBJ1-2	many	TGCAGTGCTAGGGCTGGTGGACACGGCTATGGCTACACCTTC	CSARAGGHGYGYTF
.	TRBV30	TRBJ2-1	many	TGTGCCGTGGAGCCGCTGGCATACAATGAGCAGTTCTTC	CAVEPLAYNEQFF
TRBD1	TRBV11-2	TRBJ2-7	many	TGTGCCAGCAGCTTTTCAGGACAGGGTTACGAGCAGTACTTC	CASSFSGQGYEQYF
TRBD2	TRBV6-1	TRBJ2-2	many	TGTGCCAGCAGTAGTGGACTAGCGGGATTAAAGAACACCGGGGAGCTGTTTTTT	CASSSGLAGLKNTGELFF
.	TRBV27	TRBJ1-1	few	TGTGCCAGCAGTTTATCGAAGGGTCTAAACACTGAAGCTTTCTTT	CASSLSKGLNTEAFF
.	TRBV28	TRBJ1-1	few	TGTGCCAGCAGTTCGGGAGCGGGCGGTCGCGATGAAGCTTTCTTT	CASSSGAGGRDEAFF
TRBD2	TRBV7-9	TRBJ2-3	.	TGTGCCAGCAGCAGGGTGGTAGCGGGAGCCGGGGGAGATACGCAGTATTTT	CASSRVVAGAGGDTQYF
.	TRBV10-1	TRBJ1-3	.	TGCGCCAGCAGTGATTCAGGACAGAGCCCTGGAAACACCATATATTTT	CASSDSGQSPGNTIYF
TRBD2	TRBV3-1	TRBJ2-3	.	TGTGCCACCTCGACTAGCGGGAGGGCCCCAGATACGCAGTATTTT	CATSTSGRAPDTQYF
.	TRBV11-2	TRBJ2-1	many	TGTGCCAGCAGCTTAGGGGGGATCTACAATGAGCAGTTCTTC	CASSLGGIYNEQFF
TRBD2	TRBV6-1	TRBJ2-3	few	TGTGCCAGCAGCCCACGGCTAGCGGAAGCTAGCACAGATACGCAGTATTTT	CASSPRLAEASTDTQYF
.	TRBV29-1	TRBJ2-3	many	TGCAGCGTTCTCCGCGGGCTGGCCACAGATACGCAGTATTTT	CSVLRGLATDTQYF
.	TRBV2	TRBJ1-4	many	TGTGCCAGCAAACCCGGCGGAGCAACTAATGAAAAACTGTTTTTT	CASKPGGATNEKLFF
.	TRBV11-2	TRBJ2-3	many	TGTGCCAGCAGCTTAGGCGCAAACAGGGACACAGATACGCAGTATTTT	CASSLGANRDTDTQYF
.	TRBV10-2	TRBJ2-5	.	TGCGCCAGCAGTACGACGTTAGCCTCACCCGGAGAAGAGACCCAGTACTTC	CASSTTLASPGEETQYF
TRBD1	TRBV29-1	TRBJ1-2	.	TGCAGCGTTGATCAGGGGGCGTACACCTTC	CSVDQGAYTF
TRBD2	TRBV29-1	TRBJ2-1	.	TGCAGCGTTGAAGATCGGGCGCGGGGGGGCATTATTGAGCAGTTCTTC	CSVEDRARGGIIEQFF
.	TRBV20-1	TRBJ2-1	.	TGCAGTGCTAGAGGAAGCACAGGGAGGGTCAGAGAGCAGTTCTTC	CSARGSTGRVREQFF
.	TRBV7-9	TRBJ2-7	few	TGTGTCAGCAGCTTTCAGGGGACCAACTACGAGCAGTACTTC	CVSSFQGTNYEQYF
.	TRBV12-5	TRBJ1-1	many	TGTGCTAGTGGTTTGGTTGGAGTTACAGTTGACACTGAAGCTTTCTTT	CASGLVGVTVDTEAFF
.	TRBV6-1	TRBJ1-2	many	TGTGCCAGCACCACCGCCGGGGCCCTTAACTATGGCTACACCTTC	CASTTAGALNYGYTF
TRBD2	TRBV4-2	TRBJ2-1	once	TGTGCCAGCAGCCAAGACCAAGGACTAGCGGCTAACAATGAGCAGTTCTTC	CASSQDQGLAANNEQFF
.	TRBV7-8	TRBJ2-7	many	TGTGCCAGCAGCCCGTTCGGTTTTGACTGGCGGACAGATTACGAGCAGTACTTC	CASSPFGFDWRTDYEQYF
TRBD1	TRBV2	TRBJ2-5	many	TGTGCCAGCAGTAACGACAGGACAGGCCAAGAGACCCAGTACTTC	CASSNDRTGQETQYF
TRBD1	TRBV28	TRBJ2-7	many	TGTGCCAGCAACACAGGGGCGTGGGAGCAGTACTTC	CASNTGAWEQYF
.	TRBV6-2/TRBV6-3	TRBJ1-2	.	TGTGCCAGCAGATCCCTCGGTTCCTGGGGCTACACCTTC	CASRSLGSWGYTF
.	TRBV7-2	TRBJ2-6	once	TGTGCCAGCAGCCTAGAGAGGTCCTACTCTGGGGCCAACGTCCTGACTTTC	CASSLERSYSGANVLTF
TRBD2	TRBV11-2	TRBJ2-7	many	TGTGCCAGCAGCTCCCATGTCGGACTAGCGGGAAGGTCCTACGAGCAGTACTTC	CASSSHVGLAGRSYEQYF
.	TRBV6-1	TRBJ1-2	.	TGTGCCAGCACGGGGCGGGGAGCTGGGATTGGACCCACCTATGGCTACACCTTC	CASTGRGAGIGPTYGYTF
.	TRBV5-1	TRBJ1-1	.	TGCGCCAGCAGCTTGGCCGGTTCAGGGTTCGCTGAAGCTTTCTTT	CASSLAGSGFAEAFF
.	TRBV30	TRBJ1-5	.	TGTGCCTGGAGTGACTGGGATCAGCCCCAGCATTTT	CAWSDWDQPQHF
.	TRBV6-1	TRBJ2-7	few	TGTGCCAGCAGCGTCTGGGTGGCCTACGAGCAGTACTTC	CASSVWVAYEQYF
.	TRBV5-6	TRBJ1-6	few	TGTGCCAGCAGCTTGGGGCAGGATGATTCACCCCTCCACTTT	CASSLGQDDSPLHF
.	TRBV5-1	TRBJ1-2	many	TGCGCCAGCAGCTTCGGTTCGGCCGGCTATGGCTACACCTTC	CASSFGSAGYGYTF
TRBD1	TRBV11-2	TRBJ1-1	many	TGTGCCAGCAGCTCTACGACCGGACAGGGAAAAGCTTTCTTT	CASSSTTGQGKAFF
.	TRBV4-1	TRBJ1-2	.	TGCGCCAGCAGCCAAGCCGTTGGGATACACGGCTACACCTTC	CASSQAVGIHGYTF
TRBD2	TRBV6-5	TRBJ2-3	many	TGTGCCAGCAGTTCCGTGAGACTAGCGGGGGCCTCAGATACGCAGTATTTT	CASSSVRLAGASDTQYF